Below are 4 T cell receptor beta chains sequenced from a single sample in a study of blood T cell repertoires in COVID-19 (dated by TCRdb to the early 2020s). The library was made by the immunoSEQ multiplex PCR assay. Not all clones reach the TCRdb copy of this immuneACCESS table, which keeps in-frame sequences only. Checked studies attribute under half of the gap to unresolved V genes and leave the rest unexplained. This sample holds over 200,000 clones; 85% to 90% were observed only once. Of the sample, roughly 2.5% falls within the top ten clones. The sample consisted of peripheral blood. Receptor source: a man younger than 45 with COVID-19, enrolled during active disease.

The rearrangement uses TRBV28 and TRBJ1-3; 7 positions match TRBD1. The CDR3 covers 15 residues. The germline V gene has CDR1 MDHEN and CDR2 SYDVKM. Trimming took 5 bases from V and 4 from J; bases not matched to a gene: 8. The CDR3 sequence is CASSQTGSRGNTIYF. CDR3 in DNA: TGTGCCAGCAGTCAGACAGGGAGTCGAGGAAACACCATATATTTT.

V is TRBV4-3 and J is TRBJ1-2; no firm D call. V gave up 4 bases and J gave up 1 base, with 10 bases separating them. From germline, CDR1 is LGHNA and CDR2 YSLEER. CDR3 length: 14 amino acids. CDR3 amino acids: CASSPPGFNYGYTF. DNA for the CDR3: TGCGCCAGCAGCCCGCCGGGGTTTAACTATGGCTACACCTTC.

The rearrangement uses TRBV5-6 and TRBJ2-1, with TRBD2 matching over 7 bases. V lost 3 bases and J lost 7; bases outside the gene matches: 7. This CDR3 has 14 amino acids. The germline V gene encodes CDR1 SGHDT and CDR2 YYEEEE. The CDR3 spells CASSWGRGQNEQFF. The CDR3 bases are TGTGCCAGCAGCTGGGGGAGGGGCCAGAATGAGCAGTTCTTC.

This rearrangement joins TRBV19 to TRBJ1-4, with D tentatively TRBD1 (6 bases). Germline V CDR1 and CDR2: LNHDA, SQIVND (reference sequence). The CDR3 loop spans 16 amino acids. The germline V and J ends were trimmed by 6 bases and 0 bases, with 14 bases remaining between them. DNA of the CDR3: TGTGCCAGTAGCCCTTCGTCAGGGGCAACTAATGAAAAACTGTTTTTT. This codes for CASSPSSGATNEKLFF. Full variable domain (remainder filled in from reference TRBV19 and TRBJ1-4): DGGITQSPKYLFRKEGQNVTLSCEQNLNHDAMYWYRQDPGQGLRLIYYSQIVNDFQKGDIAEGYSVSREKKESFPLTVTSAQKNPTAFYLCASSPSSGATNEKLFFGSGTQLSVL.